This is a list of T cell receptor beta chains from one sample in a study of cytomegalovirus exposure and HLA in healthy donors. TCRdb's table, derived via immunoSEQ multiplex PCR, lists solely in-frame clones and lacks some. The sample has around 140,000 clones; 75% are singletons. The sample taken for sequencing was PBMCs. These receptors came from a man aged 40-49 years in good health and CMV-seronegative. Both conserved end residues are part of each CDR3. A D gene is named only where the DNA matches it firmly.

TRBJ2-7	TRBV2	TRBD2	CASSPRGGDEQYF
TRBJ1-5	TRBV6-1	.	CASSEGGSFNQPQHF
TRBJ1-3	TRBV19	.	CASSQGDSGNTIYF
TRBJ1-5	TRBV6-1	.	CASSDNPGFPQPQHF
TRBJ1-2	TRBV28	TRBD1	CAIQQGSYGYTF
TRBJ2-2	TRBV7-9	TRBD1	CASSRGLTGELFF
TRBJ1-2	TRBV7-8	.	CASSSLTSTVLIGYTF
TRBJ2-3	TRBV5-6	.	CASSFGGLGTDTQYF
TRBJ2-7	TRBV5-6	.	CASSFDRISYEQYF
TRBJ1-1	TRBV19	TRBD1	CASSLTGGLTEAFF
TRBJ2-5	TRBV5-6	TRBD2	CASSLVLAGGETQYF
TRBJ1-2	TRBV10-3	TRBD1	CAISEGTGYGYTF
TRBJ2-5	TRBV28	.	CASTQTMQETQYF
TRBJ2-2	TRBV6-1	.	CASSELVRAGELFF
TRBJ1-5	TRBV2	TRBD1	CASSWTGRSNQPQHF
TRBJ2-3	TRBV27	.	CASSPLGGSSTDTQYF
TRBJ1-2	TRBV4-2	.	CASSQVGDLGYGYTF
TRBJ1-1	TRBV18	TRBD1	CASSPVGQGSTEAFF
TRBJ2-4	TRBV5-1	TRBD1	CASSLGQGAAKNIQYF
TRBJ1-2	TRBV28	TRBD1	CASSFVQGAGGYTF
TRBJ1-2	TRBV6-5	.	CASSPLGWGPTGYTF
TRBJ2-3	TRBV18	.	CASSPIDRPDTQYF
TRBJ1-2	TRBV19	.	CASSGQNYGYTF
TRBJ2-7	TRBV27	.	CASSFLSSPYEQYF
TRBJ1-3	TRBV7-8	.	CASTVVPGGNTIYF
TRBJ1-1	TRBV6-6	.	CASSYSVENTEAFF
TRBJ1-3	TRBV13	.	CASSLATGSGNTIYF
TRBJ2-5	TRBV5-1	.	CASSLATAEQETQYF
TRBJ2-7	TRBV5-1	TRBD1	CASRPGQGDEQYF
TRBJ2-7	TRBV5-5	.	CASSSAASGPYF
TRBJ1-1	TRBV29-1	.	CSVVTGYTEAFF
TRBJ1-6	TRBV14	.	CASSQAMGDSPLHF
TRBJ1-6	TRBV4-3	TRBD1	CASSLGTGEGSPLHF
TRBJ1-2	TRBV18	TRBD1	CASSPVVGGVGYTF